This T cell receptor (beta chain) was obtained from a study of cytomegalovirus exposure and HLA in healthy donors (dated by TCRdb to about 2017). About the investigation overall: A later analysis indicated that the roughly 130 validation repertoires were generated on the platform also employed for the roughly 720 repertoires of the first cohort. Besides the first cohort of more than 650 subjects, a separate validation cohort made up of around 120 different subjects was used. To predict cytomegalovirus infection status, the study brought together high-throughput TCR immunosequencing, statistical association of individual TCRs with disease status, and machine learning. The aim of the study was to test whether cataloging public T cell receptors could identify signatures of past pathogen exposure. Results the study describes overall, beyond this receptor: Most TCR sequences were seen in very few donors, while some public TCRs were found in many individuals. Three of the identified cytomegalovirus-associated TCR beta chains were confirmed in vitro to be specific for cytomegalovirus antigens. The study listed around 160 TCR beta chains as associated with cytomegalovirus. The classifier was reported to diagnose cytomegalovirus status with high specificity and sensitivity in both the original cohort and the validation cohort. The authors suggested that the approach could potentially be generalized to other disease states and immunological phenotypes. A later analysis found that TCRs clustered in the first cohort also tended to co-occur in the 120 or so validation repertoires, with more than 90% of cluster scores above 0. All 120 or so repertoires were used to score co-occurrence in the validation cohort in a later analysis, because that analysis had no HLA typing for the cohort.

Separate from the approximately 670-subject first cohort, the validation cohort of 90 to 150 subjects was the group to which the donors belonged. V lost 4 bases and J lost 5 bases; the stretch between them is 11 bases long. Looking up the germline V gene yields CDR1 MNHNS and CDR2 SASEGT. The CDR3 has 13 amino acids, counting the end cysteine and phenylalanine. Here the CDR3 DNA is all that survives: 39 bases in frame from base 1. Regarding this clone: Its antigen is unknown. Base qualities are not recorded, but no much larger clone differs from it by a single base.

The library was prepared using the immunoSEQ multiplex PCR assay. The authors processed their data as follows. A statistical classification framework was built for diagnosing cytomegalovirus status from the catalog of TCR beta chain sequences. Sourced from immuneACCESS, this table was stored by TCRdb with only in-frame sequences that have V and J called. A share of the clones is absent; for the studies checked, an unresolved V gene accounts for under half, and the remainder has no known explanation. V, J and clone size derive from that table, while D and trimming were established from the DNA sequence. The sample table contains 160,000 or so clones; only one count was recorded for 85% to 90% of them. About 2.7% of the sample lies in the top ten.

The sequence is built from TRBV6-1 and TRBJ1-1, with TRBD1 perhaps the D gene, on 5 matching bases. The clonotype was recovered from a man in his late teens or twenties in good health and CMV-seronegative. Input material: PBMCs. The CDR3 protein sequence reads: CASSGGAWTEAFF. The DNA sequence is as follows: TGTGCCAGCAGTGGTGGGGCGTGGACTGAAGCTTTCTTT.